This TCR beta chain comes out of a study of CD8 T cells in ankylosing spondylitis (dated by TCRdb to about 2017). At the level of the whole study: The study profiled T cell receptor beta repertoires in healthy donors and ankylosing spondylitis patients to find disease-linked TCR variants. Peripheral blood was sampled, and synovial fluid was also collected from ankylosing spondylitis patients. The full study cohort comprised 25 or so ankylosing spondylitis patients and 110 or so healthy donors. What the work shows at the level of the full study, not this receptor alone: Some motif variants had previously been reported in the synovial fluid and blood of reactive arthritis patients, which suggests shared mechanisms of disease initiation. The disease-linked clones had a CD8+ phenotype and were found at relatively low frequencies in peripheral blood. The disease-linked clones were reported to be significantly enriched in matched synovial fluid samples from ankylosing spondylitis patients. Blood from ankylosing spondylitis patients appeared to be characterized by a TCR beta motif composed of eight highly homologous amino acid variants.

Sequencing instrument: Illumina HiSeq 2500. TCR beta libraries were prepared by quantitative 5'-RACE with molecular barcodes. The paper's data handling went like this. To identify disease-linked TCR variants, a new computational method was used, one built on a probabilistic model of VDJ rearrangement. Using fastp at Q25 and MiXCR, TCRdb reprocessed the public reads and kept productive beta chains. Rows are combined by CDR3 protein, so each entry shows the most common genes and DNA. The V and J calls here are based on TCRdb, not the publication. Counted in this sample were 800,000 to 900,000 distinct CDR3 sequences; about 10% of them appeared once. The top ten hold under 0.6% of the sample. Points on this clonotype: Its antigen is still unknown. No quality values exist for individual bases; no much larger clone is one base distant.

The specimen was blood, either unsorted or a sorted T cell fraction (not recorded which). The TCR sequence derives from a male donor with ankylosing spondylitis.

In nucleotide form, the sequence is TGTGCCAGCAGCCGAGGGACCGGGCTTAAAGAGACCCAGTACTTC. It codes for CASSRGTGLKETQYF. The chain employs TRBV6-1 and TRBJ2-5, with a tentative D call of TRBD1 or TRBD2, each matching 5 bases. V is reduced by 6 bases and J by 3 bases, leaving a spacing of 17 bases between them. Spanning cysteine to phenylalanine, the CDR3 consists of 15 amino acids. Just CDR3 DNA is preserved here, 45 bases in frame from base 1. The germline V gene gives CDR1 as MNHNS and CDR2 as SASEGT.